Listed below are T cell receptor beta chains from one sample, sequenced in a study of blood T cell repertoires in COVID-19. Assay used: immunoSEQ multiplex PCR; TCRdb lists only in-frame clones, some missing. The sample shows roughly 81,000 clones, approximately 85% of them seen only once. The sequenced sample was peripheral blood. These receptors were collected from a woman older than 75 with COVID-19, enrolled during active disease. CDR3s include the opening cysteine and the closing phenylalanine or tryptophan. The D gene is left open where the match is weak. Clone sizes are given selectively: once, few, many, or a class where the clone is expanded.

J | D | size | V | DNA | CDR3
TRBJ1-1 | . | . | TRBV7-2 | TGTGCCAGCAGCTTAATAATTGACACTGAAGCTTTCTTT | CASSLIIDTEAFF
TRBJ1-2 | . | . | TRBV10-3 | TGTGCCATCAGTGAACGCAGGGCCAACTATGGCTACACCTTC | CAISERRANYGYTF
TRBJ1-2 | TRBD1 | . | TRBV30 | TGTGCCTGGCCCCAGGGGGCGTTCGGCTACACCTTC | CAWPQGAFGYTF
TRBJ2-7 | TRBD2 | once | TRBV7-9 | TGTGCCAGCAGCATCCGGGGGGACTCCTACGAGCAGTACTTC | CASSIRGDSYEQYF
TRBJ1-2 | TRBD1 | . | TRBV30 | TGTGCCTGGAGGCGCACCGGATACAGGGGTTCTGGCTACACCTTC | CAWRRTGYRGSGYTF
TRBJ2-5 | TRBD1 | . | TRBV10-3 | TGTGCCATCAGTCCCCCACCCGGTCGACAGGGGGAGACCCAGTACTTC | CAISPPPGRQGETQYF
TRBJ2-2 | . | . | TRBV5-4 | TGTGCCAGCAGCCCGGGACTGTACCCGAACACCGGGGAGCTGTTTTTT | CASSPGLYPNTGELFF
TRBJ2-7 | . | . | TRBV5-1 | TGCGCCAGCAGCTTGAGACAGTCCTACGAGCAGTACTTC | CASSLRQSYEQYF
TRBJ1-1 | . | . | TRBV7-2 | TGTGCCAGCAGCCCAGGGGTTACTGAAGCTTTCTTT | CASSPGVTEAFF
TRBJ1-1 | . | . | TRBV10-2 | TGCGCCAGCAGTCTGACAGGGAACACTGAAGCTTTCTTT | CASSLTGNTEAFF
TRBJ1-4 | TRBD1 | once | TRBV5-6 | TGTGCCAGCAGCACCCACAGGGGCGGACGGGAAAAACTGTTTTTT | CASSTHRGGREKLFF
TRBJ1-1 | . | . | TRBV18 | TGTGCCAGCTCACCCCTGGTGCAGAAGAACACTGAAGCTTTCTTT | CASSPLVQKNTEAFF
TRBJ1-6 | . | . | TRBV11-2 | TGTGCCAGCAGCTTAAGACCCCCGGGTCTGAGTTCACCCCTCCACTTT | CASSLRPPGLSSPLHF
TRBJ1-2 | . | . | TRBV3-1/TRBV3-2 | TGTGCCAGCAGCCCCGCCATCAGGGAGGGTAAGGGAAATGGCTACACCTTC | CASSPAIREGKGNGYTF
TRBJ1-4 | . | . | TRBV4-3 | TGCGCCAGCAGCCAAGATCCGGGGTTTAATGAAAAACTGTTTTTT | CASSQDPGFNEKLFF
TRBJ1-2 | . | . | TRBV3-1/TRBV3-2 | TGTGCCAGCAGCCCCCGGACAGACTATGGCTACACCTTC | CASSPRTDYGYTF
TRBJ2-4 | . | . | TRBV2 | TGTGCCAGCGGGGGCTTGATATTGGCCAAAAACATTCAGTACTTC | CASGGLILAKNIQYF
TRBJ2-5 | TRBD2 | once | TRBV5-1 | TGCGCCAGCAGCTTGGCAGGCGGGAGGTTCGGTGAGACCCAGTACTTC | CASSLAGGRFGETQYF
TRBJ1-4 | TRBD1 | . | TRBV10-3 | TGTGCCATCAGTGAGTGGGACAGGGGAAATGAAAAACTGTTTTTT | CAISEWDRGNEKLFF
TRBJ2-7 | . | . | TRBV14 | TGTGCCAGCAGCCAAGAAACGCAGACTTCCTACGAGCAGTACTTC | CASSQETQTSYEQYF
TRBJ2-7 | . | . | TRBV29-1 | TGCAGCGGGAGGGAGTTTGGGAGCTACGAGCAGTACTTC | CSGREFGSYEQYF
TRBJ2-3 | TRBD2 | . | TRBV7-3 | TGTGCCAGCAGCTTACTGGCACCGCGGGGGGGACAGACAGATACGCAGTATTTT | CASSLLAPRGGQTDTQYF
TRBJ2-5 | TRBD1 | . | TRBV10-3 | TGTGCCATCAGTGAGCCAGGACAGGGGGGGCGTGAGACCCAGTACTTC | CAISEPGQGGRETQYF
TRBJ1-1 | TRBD1 | once | TRBV6-5 | TGTGCCAGCAGCTTCAGACAGGGGGGGACTGAAGCTTTCTTT | CASSFRQGGTEAFF
TRBJ2-1 | TRBD2 | . | TRBV7-3 | TGTGCCAGCAGCAAACTAGCGGGGGGGCTCGGTGAGCAGTTCTTC | CASSKLAGGLGEQFF
TRBJ2-1 | TRBD2 | . | TRBV20-1 | TGCAGTGCTAGTTCTAGCGGGAAGAGCTCCTACAATGAGCAGTTCTTC | CSASSSGKSSYNEQFF
TRBJ1-1 | TRBD1 | . | TRBV27 | TGTGCCAGCAGTGCCGGACAGGGGAGCGCTGAAGCTTTCTTT | CASSAGQGSAEAFF
TRBJ2-1 | . | . | TRBV27 | TGTGCCAGCAGTTTATGGGGGACTTGGGGAGGGGGGAATGAGCAGTTCTTC | CASSLWGTWGGGNEQFF
TRBJ1-5 | . | few | TRBV2 | TGTGCCAGCAGACAGGGTTGGAATCAGCCCCAGCATTTT | CASRQGWNQPQHF
TRBJ1-4 | TRBD1 | . | TRBV24-1 | TGTGCCACCCACAGGGGATCAGGGGAAAAACTGTTTTTT | CATHRGSGEKLFF
TRBJ1-1 | TRBD1 | . | TRBV4-3 | TGCGCCAGCAGCCAAGTGTCGCGGACAGGGGACACTGAAGCTTTCTTT | CASSQVSRTGDTEAFF
TRBJ2-3 | TRBD2 | . | TRBV4-3 | TGCGCCAGCAGCCAAGATGGGACGGCGGGGGGGAGAGATACGCAGTATTTT | CASSQDGTAGGRDTQYF
TRBJ2-7 | TRBD2 | . | TRBV11-1 | TGTGCCAGCAGCCTACGGACTAGCGGGAGCTCCTACGAGCAGTACTTC | CASSLRTSGSSYEQYF
TRBJ2-3 | TRBD2 | . | TRBV19 | TGTGCCAGTAGTATACTAGCGGGGGGTCTTAGCACAGATACGCAGTATTTT | CASSILAGGLSTDTQYF
TRBJ1-1 | . | . | TRBV5-1 | TGCGCCAGCAGCTCGACAGGAGACACTGAAGCTTTCTTT | CASSSTGDTEAFF
TRBJ1-2 | . | . | TRBV2 | TGTGCCAGCAGTGAAGCTCGGGGAATTCGGGGCTACACCTTC | CASSEARGIRGYTF
TRBJ1-1 | TRBD1 | once | TRBV5-4 | TGTGCCAGCAGCGAAGGACAGGTGGCGATTGAAGCTTTCTTT | CASSEGQVAIEAFF
TRBJ2-7 | . | . | TRBV27 | TGTGCCAGCAGTTCGAAAGCGGGCTACTCCTACGAGCAGTACTTC | CASSSKAGYSYEQYF
TRBJ2-5 | TRBD2 | . | TRBV6-4 | TGTGCCGCGGCCCCAGGGAGGGTGTTGGAGACCCAGTACTTC | CAAAPGRVLETQYF
TRBJ2-7 | . | few | TRBV5-4 | TGTGCCAGCAGCTTAGGTGGAGGGGTCCCTCATCCCTACGAGCAGTACTTC | CASSLGGGVPHPYEQYF
TRBJ1-2 | TRBD1 | . | TRBV18 | TGTGCCAGCTCCCCGACAGGGCCCACTAACTATGGCTACACCTTC | CASSPTGPTNYGYTF
TRBJ2-7 | TRBD2 | . | TRBV18 | TGTGCCAGCTCGTTCACTAGCGGGGTACCCTCCTACGAGCAGTACTTC | CASSFTSGVPSYEQYF
TRBJ2-7 | . | once | TRBV28 | TGTGCCAGCAGTTTGTCACAGGCAAACTACGAGCAGTACTTC | CASSLSQANYEQYF
TRBJ2-3 | . | . | TRBV3-1/TRBV3-2 | TGTGCCAGCAGCCAAGGACATCCAGATACGCAGTATTTT | CASSQGHPDTQYF
TRBJ1-1 | TRBD1 | . | TRBV12-3/TRBV12-4 | TGTGCCAGCAGACCGACAGGGCTAGGGGCTTTCTTT | CASRPTGLGAFF
TRBJ2-5 | TRBD1 | . | TRBV7-2 | TGTGCCAGCAGCAATACAGGGGGAGAGACCCAGTACTTC | CASSNTGGETQYF
TRBJ1-5 | . | . | TRBV29-1 | TGCAGCGTTGGGGTGGCGGGGAGCAATCAGCCCCAGCATTTT | CSVGVAGSNQPQHF
TRBJ2-7 | . | once | TRBV19 | TGTGCCAGTAGTATCCGTACAGGGGGGGTCTCCTACGAGCAGTACTTC | CASSIRTGGVSYEQYF